This T cell receptor (beta chain) was obtained from a study of blood T cell repertoires in COVID-19 (dated by TCRdb to about 2020). About the study as a whole: Samples from collaborators originated in the United States, Italy and Spain and spanned both the acute and convalescent phases of COVID-19. The prospective study material was composed of cDNA or gDNA derived from T cells, B-cell-depleted T cells, or PBMCs. Subjects who had been exposed to COVID-19, were actively infected with it, or had recovered from it provided the deeply sampled blood TCRbeta repertoires that made up the dataset. The repertoires were released in a freely available public database meant as a resource for research on the immune response to SARS-CoV-2. Samples came from the ongoing ImmuneRACE study (first 160 participants) plus 1,254 subjects from 6 global collaborators. Sample metadata almost always included a de-identified subject ID, COVID-19 status, age in years and sex. HLA class I and class II types, where available, came from metadata supplied by the sample provider rather than from assay-based typing. Here is what the overall study found, with its caveats: How much clinical and demographic metadata was included differed by source and by participant, and the metadata was provided uncurated.

TCRbeta CDR3 regions were amplified from genomic DNA by means of the immunoSEQ Assay, a bias-controlled multiplex PCR. On the authors' methods: The number of nucleated cells in each sample was estimated from the amplification of reference gene primers within the assay. Sequence reads were collapsed and filtered to measure the absolute abundance of every unique TCRbeta CDR3 rearrangement. For each sample, productive Simpson clonality was calculated by taking the square root of Simpson's diversity index across productive rearrangements. TCRdb stores this immuneACCESS table with in-frame sequences only. Part of the clones is absent; in the studies checked, under half of the shortfall reflects unresolved V genes, and no reason is known for the rest. V and J calls and clone size are as listed in that table; D and trimming were resolved from the DNA. The sample table shows 70,000 or so clones, and 75% to 90% are seen once. About 15% of the sample comes from the top ten.

The CDR3, cysteine through phenylalanine, is 17 amino acids long. The entry retains the CDR3 DNA only, 51 bases that are in frame from base 1. CDR1 and CDR2 are drawn from the germline V gene: SGHVS, FNYEAQ. V sheds 5 bases and J sheds 2 bases, leaving 20 bases between their ends. One collaborating source in Seattle enrolled patients during active infection and followed them longitudinally through the course of disease. The collaborating institutions used their own protocols to collect whole blood in K2EDTA tubes. For TCRbeta analysis, collaborators shipped samples in one of three forms: frozen whole blood, isolated PBMCs, or DNA extracted from either of those sample types. Concerning this clone: Its antigen is unknown. No much larger clone exists at a distance of one base, and base qualities are not known.

This sequence uses TRBV7-6 and TRBJ2-3, with no confident D gene call. The origin of this receptor is a man aged 35 to 55 with COVID-19, enrolled during active disease. Specimen: peripheral blood. The base sequence is TGTGCCAGCAGCCCCCAATTCGTTTCCAGATTCACAGATACGCAGTATTTT. It translates as CASSPQFVSRFTDTQYF.